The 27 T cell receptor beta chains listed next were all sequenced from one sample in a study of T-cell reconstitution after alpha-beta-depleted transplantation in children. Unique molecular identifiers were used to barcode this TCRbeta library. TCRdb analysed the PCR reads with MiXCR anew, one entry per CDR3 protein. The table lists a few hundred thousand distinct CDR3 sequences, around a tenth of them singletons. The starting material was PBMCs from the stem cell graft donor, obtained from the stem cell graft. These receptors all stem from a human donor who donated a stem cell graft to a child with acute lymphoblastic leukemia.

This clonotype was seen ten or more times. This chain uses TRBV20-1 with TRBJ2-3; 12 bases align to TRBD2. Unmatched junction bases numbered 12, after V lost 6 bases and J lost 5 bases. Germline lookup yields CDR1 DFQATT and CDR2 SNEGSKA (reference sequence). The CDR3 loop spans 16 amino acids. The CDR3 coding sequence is TGCAGTGCCTCGCCTAGACTAGCGGGAGTGAAAGATACGCAGTATTTT. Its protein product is CSASPRLAGVKDTQYF.

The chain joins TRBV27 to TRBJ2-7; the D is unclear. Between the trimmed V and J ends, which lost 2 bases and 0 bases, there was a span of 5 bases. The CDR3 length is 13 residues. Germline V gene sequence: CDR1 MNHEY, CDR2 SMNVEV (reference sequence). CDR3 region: CASSLHISYEQYF. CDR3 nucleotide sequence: TGTGCCAGCAGTTTACACATCTCCTACGAGCAGTACTTC.

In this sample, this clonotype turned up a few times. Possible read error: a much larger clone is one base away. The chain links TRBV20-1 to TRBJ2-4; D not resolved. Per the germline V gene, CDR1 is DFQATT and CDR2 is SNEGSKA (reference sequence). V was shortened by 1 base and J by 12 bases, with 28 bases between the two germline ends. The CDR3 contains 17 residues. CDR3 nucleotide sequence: TGCAGTGCTAGAGGTGTCCCCGGCGGCGGCCTAAGGCTCAGTCAGTACTTC. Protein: CSARGVPGGGLRLSQYF.

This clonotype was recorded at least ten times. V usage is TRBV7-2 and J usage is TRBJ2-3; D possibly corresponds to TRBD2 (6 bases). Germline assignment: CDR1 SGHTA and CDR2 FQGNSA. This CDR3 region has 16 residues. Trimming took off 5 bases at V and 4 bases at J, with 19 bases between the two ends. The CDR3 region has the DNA TGTGCCAGCAGCCCCAACCGGGGGTCCGCGGCAGATACGCAGTATTTT. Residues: CASSPNRGSAADTQYF.

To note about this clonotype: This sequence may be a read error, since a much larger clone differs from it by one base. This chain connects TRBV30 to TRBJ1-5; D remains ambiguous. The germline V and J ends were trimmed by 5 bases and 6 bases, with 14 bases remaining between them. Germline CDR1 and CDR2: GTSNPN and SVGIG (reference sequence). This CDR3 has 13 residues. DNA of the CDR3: TGTGCCTGGGCATTCAAAGTGAGTCAGCCCCAGCATTTT. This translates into CAWAFKVSQPQHF.

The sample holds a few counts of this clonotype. The CDR3 region has the DNA TGTGCCATCAGTGACCTTGGACAGGGAAACTACAATGAGCAGTTCTTC. Protein: CAISDLGQGNYNEQFF. This sequence joins TRBV10-3 and TRBJ2-1, with TRBD1 matching 8 bases. Germline V lookup: CDR1 ENHRY, CDR2 SYGVKD. The ends lost 3 bases at V and 3 bases at J; junction bases unmatched: 7. There are 16 residues in the CDR3.

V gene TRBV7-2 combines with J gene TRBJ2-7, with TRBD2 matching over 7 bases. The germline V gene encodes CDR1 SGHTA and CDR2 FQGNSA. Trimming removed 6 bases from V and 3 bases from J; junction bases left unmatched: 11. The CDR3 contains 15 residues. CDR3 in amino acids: CASSIKAGPFYEQYF. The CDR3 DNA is TGTGCCAGCAGTATAAAAGCGGGACCCTTCTACGAGCAGTACTTC.

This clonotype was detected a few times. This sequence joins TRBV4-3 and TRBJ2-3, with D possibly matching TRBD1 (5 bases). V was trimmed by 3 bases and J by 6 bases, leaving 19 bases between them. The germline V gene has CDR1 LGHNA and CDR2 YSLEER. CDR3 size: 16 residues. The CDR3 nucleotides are TGCGCCAGCAGCCATCCCCGCGGTAGGGGCCAGGATACGCAGTATTTT. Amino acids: CASSHPRGRGQDTQYF.

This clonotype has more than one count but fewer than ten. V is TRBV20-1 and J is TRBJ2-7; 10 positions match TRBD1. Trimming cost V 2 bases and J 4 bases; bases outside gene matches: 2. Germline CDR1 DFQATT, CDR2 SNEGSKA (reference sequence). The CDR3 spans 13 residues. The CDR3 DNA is TGCAGTGCTAGATCGGGACAGGGGTACGAGCAGTACTTC. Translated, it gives CSARSGQGYEQYF.

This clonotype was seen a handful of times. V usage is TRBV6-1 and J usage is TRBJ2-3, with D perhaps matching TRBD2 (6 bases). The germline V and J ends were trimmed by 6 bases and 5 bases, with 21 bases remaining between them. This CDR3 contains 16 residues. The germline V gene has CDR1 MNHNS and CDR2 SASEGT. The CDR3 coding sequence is TGTGCCAGCAGGGCCCTAGGAGTGGGGGGATTAGATACGCAGTATTTT. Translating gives CASRALGVGGLDTQYF.

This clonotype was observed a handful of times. CDR3 region: CASSPGAARRITF. The CDR3 region has the DNA TGTGCCAGCAGCCCAGGGGCAGCTCGTCGGATCACCTTC. This chain links TRBV7-9 with TRBJ1-2; a possible D gene is TRBD1 (6 bases). The CDR3 is made up of 13 amino acids. Germline values: CDR1 SEHNR, CDR2 FQNEAQ (reference sequence). V was cut by 5 bases and J by 13 bases, with 20 bases left in between.

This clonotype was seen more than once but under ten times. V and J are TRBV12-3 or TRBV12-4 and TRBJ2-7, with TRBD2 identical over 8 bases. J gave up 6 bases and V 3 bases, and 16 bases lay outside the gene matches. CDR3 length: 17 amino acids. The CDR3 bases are TGTGCCAGCAGTTTTAGCCAGCGGGAGCGTTGGTTCAGCGAGCAGTACTTC. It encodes CASSFSQRERWFSEQYF.

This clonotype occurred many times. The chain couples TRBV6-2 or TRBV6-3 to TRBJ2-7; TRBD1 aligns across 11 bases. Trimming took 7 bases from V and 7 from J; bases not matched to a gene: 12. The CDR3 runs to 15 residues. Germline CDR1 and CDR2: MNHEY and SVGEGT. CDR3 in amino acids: CASIGTLGQGEEQYF. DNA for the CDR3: TGTGCCAGCATCGGGACCCTGGGACAGGGGGAGGAGCAGTACTTC.

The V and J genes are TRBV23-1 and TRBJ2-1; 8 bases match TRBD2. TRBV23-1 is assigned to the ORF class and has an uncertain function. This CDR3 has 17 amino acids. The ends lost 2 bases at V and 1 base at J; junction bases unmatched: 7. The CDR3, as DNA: TGCGCCAGCAGTCAACTTGTAGCGGGACGGTCCTACAATGAGCAGTTCTTC. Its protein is CASSQLVAGRSYNEQFF.

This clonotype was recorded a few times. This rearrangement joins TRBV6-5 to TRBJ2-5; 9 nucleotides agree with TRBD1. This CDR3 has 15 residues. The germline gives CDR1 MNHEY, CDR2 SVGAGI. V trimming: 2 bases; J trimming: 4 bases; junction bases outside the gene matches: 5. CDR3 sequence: CASSYDRDRVETQYF. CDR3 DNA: TGTGCCAGCAGTTACGACCGGGACAGGGTAGAGACCCAGTACTTC.

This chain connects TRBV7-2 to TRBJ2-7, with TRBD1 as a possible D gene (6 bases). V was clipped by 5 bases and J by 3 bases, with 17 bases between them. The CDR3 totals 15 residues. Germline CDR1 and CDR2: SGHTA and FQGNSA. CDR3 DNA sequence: TGTGCCAGCAGCAGCCCGGGGACACAAGGCTACGAGCAGTACTTC. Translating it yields CASSSPGTQGYEQYF.

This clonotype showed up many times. The CDR3 DNA reads as TGTGCCAGCAGTTTGATAACCTCGGGACAGGGCCTTCAGCCCCAGCATTTT. Amino acids: CASSLITSGQGLQPQHF. The chain links TRBV12-3 or TRBV12-4 to TRBJ1-5, with 9 bases lining up with TRBD1. Unmatched junction bases numbered 12, after V lost 3 bases and J lost 6 bases. The CDR3 has 17 residues.

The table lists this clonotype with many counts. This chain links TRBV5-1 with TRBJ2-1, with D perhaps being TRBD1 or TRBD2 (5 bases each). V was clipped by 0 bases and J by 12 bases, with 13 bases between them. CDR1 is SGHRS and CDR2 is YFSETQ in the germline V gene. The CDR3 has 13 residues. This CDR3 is CASSLAALRGQFF. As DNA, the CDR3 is TGCGCCAGCAGCTTGGCGGCACTGAGGGGGCAGTTCTTC. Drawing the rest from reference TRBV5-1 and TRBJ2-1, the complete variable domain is KAGVTQTPRYLIKTRGQQVTLSCSPISGHRSVSWYQQTPGQGLQFLFEYFSETQRNKGNFPGRFSGRQFSNSRSEMNVSTLELGDSALYLCASSLAALRGQFFGPGTRLTVL.

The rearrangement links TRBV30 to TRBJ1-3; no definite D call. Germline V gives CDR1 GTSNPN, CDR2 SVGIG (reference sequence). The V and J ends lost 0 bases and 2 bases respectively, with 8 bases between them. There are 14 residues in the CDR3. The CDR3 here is CAWSVRITGNTIYF. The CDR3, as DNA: TGTGCCTGGAGTGTACGAATTACTGGAAACACCATATATTTT. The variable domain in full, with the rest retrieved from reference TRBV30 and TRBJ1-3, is SQTIHQWPATLVQPVGSPLSLECTVEGTSNPNLYWYRQAAGRGLQLLFYSVGIGQISSEVPQNLSASRPQDRQFILSSKKLLLSDSGFYLCAWSVRITGNTIYFGEGSWLTVV.

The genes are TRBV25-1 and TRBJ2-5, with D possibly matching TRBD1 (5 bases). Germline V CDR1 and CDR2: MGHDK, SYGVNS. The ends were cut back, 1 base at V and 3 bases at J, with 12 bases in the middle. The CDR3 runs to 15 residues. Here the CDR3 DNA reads TGTGCCAGCAGTGAATTAGGGGCGGAAAAAGAGACCCAGTACTTC. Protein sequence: CASSELGAEKETQYF.

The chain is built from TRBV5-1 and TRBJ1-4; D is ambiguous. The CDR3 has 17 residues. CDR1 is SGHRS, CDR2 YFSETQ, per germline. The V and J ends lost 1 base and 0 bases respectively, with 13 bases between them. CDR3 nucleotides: TGCGCCAGCAGCTTGATTGGCGGGAGAGCAACTAATGAAAAACTGTTTTTT. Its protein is CASSLIGGRATNEKLFF.

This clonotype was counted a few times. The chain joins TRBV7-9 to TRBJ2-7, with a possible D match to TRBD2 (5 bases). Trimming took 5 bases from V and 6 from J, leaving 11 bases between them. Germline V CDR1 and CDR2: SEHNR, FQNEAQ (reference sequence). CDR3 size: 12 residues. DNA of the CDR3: TGTGCCAGCAGCGCGCGTCTAGCCGAGCAGTACTTC. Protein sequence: CASSARLAEQYF.

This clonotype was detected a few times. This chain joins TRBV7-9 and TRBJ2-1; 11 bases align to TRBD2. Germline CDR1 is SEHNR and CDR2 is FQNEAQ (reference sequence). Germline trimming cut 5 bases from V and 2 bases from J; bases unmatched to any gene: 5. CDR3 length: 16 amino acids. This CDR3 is CASSQTSGNPYNEQFF. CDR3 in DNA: TGTGCCAGCAGCCAGACTAGCGGGAACCCCTACAATGAGCAGTTCTTC.

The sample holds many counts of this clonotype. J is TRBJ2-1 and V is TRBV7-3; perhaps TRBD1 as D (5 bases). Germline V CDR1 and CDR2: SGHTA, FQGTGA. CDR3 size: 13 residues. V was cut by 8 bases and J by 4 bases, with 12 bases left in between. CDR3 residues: CASAIGAYNEQFF. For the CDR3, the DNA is TGTGCCAGCGCCATTGGGGCGTACAATGAGCAGTTCTTC.

The CDR3 protein is CAISSDRGHGYTF. CDR3 DNA: TGTGCCATCAGTTCTGACAGGGGGCACGGCTACACCTTC. J is TRBJ1-2 and V is TRBV10-3; 10 bases agree with TRBD1. V shed 5 bases, J shed 8 bases, and the junction held 5 bases outside the gene matches. The CDR3 has 13 amino acids. CDR1 is ENHRY and CDR2 is SYGVKD in the germline V gene.

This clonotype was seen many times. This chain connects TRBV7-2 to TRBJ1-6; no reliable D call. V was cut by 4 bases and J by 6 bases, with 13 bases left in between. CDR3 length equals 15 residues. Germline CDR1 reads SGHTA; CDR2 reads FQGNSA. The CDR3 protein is CASSYLDGFNSPLHF. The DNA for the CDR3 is TGTGCCAGCAGCTACCTGGACGGGTTTAATTCACCCCTCCACTTT.

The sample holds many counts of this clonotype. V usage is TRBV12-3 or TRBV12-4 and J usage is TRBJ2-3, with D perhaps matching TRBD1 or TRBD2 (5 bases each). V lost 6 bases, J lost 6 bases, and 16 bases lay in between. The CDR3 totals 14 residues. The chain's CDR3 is CASRGRTDWDTQYF. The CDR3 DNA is TGTGCCAGCAGGGGACGCACCGACTGGGATACGCAGTATTTT.